This T cell receptor beta chain was documented in a study of T cell responses to AZD1222 COVID-19 vaccine. Study-level findings and limits: Repertoire collection took place solely once the T cell response had peaked. Nearly half of spike-specific TCRs reportedly go after variant regions that carry no mutations.

TCRdb keeps only in-frame clones here, not all; method: immunoSEQ multiplex PCR. The sample includes some 110,000 clones, roughly 90% of them seen just once. Turning to this clone: Its antigen is unknown.

The CDR3 loop spans 14 amino acids. Germline V lookup: CDR1 SGHDT, CDR2 YYEEEE. Trimming removed 3 bases at V and 4 bases at J, with 13 bases between. The chain combines TRBV5-6 with TRBJ1-2; a weak D match, TRBD1 (5 bases). The origin of this receptor is an adult in good health. This specimen consisted of peripheral blood, obtained on day 0 of AZD1222 vaccination. The CDR3 nucleotides are TGTGCCAGCAGCTCCTGGGGGTCTGGCTATGGCTACACCTTC. It codes for CASSSWGSGYGYTF.